These 27 T cell receptor beta chains share one sample of origin, sequenced in a study of T cells after posttransplantation cyclophosphamide. A marrow graft followed busulfan-fludarabine conditioning, with cyclophosphamide on days +3 and +4. Only in-frame clones appear in the TCRdb table, and some are missing; sequencing was by immunoSEQ multiplex PCR. This sample carries around 26,000 clones, none of them present only once. This specimen consisted of PBMCs, obtained after allogeneic stem cell transplant with posttransplant cyclophosphamide. The receptor source for this set is a young adult male patient who received an allogeneic stem cell transplant from a related donor, was CMV-positive, and had no GVHD. Some T cells may be graft donor cells.

This clone was counted ten times or more. This chain uses TRBV6-1 with TRBJ1-5; D call uncertain. The germline gives CDR1 MNHNS, CDR2 SASEGT. The CDR3 extends over 13 amino acids. V was pared by 2 bases and J by 5 bases, with 7 bases between. DNA of the CDR3: TGTGCCAGCAGTGAATACTTGGATCAGCCCCAGCATTTT. Encoded protein: CASSEYLDQPQHF.

This clone showed up many times. The chain joins TRBV25-1 to TRBJ2-1; 8 nucleotides line up with TRBD2. Germline V gene sequence: CDR1 MGHDK, CDR2 SYGVNS. With V trimmed by 2 bases and J by 3 bases, 3 bases remained unmatched. The CDR3 sequence is 15 residues long. Written as DNA, the CDR3 is TGTGCCAGCAGTGAAAAAGCGGGAGTCTACAATGAGCAGTTCTTC. Its protein product is CASSEKAGVYNEQFF.

This clone was picked up a small number of times. The chain carries TRBV6-5 and TRBJ1-5; D possibly corresponds to TRBD1 (6 bases). Trimming took 6 bases from V and 6 from J, leaving 12 bases between them. This CDR3 region has 13 residues. CDR1 MNHEY and CDR2 SVGAGI come from the germline V gene. The DNA for the CDR3 is TGTGCCAGCAGAAACGCAGGGGCTCAGCCCCAGCATTTT. This gives the protein CASRNAGAQPQHF.

This clone showed up many times. This chain uses TRBV4-3 with TRBJ2-4; D may be TRBD1 (7 bases). V was pared by 0 bases and J by 3 bases, with 12 bases between. The V gene's germline CDR1 is LGHNA and CDR2 YSLEER. CDR3 length equals 16 residues. For the CDR3, the DNA is TGCGCCAGCAGCCAAGAATCCAGGGGGGTCAAAAACATTCAGTACTTC. Amino acids: CASSQESRGVKNIQYF.

This clone was found many times. This chain links TRBV19 with TRBJ1-1; D is undetermined. The V gene lost 3 bases and the J gene lost 1 base, with 6 bases spanning the gap. Per germline, CDR1 LNHDA and CDR2 SQIVND (reference sequence). This CDR3 contains 13 residues. CDR3 sequence (DNA): TGTGCCAGTAGTATCTTCCCGAACACTGAAGCTTTCTTT. Protein sequence: CASSIFPNTEAFF. Complete variable domain (other parts from reference TRBV19 and TRBJ1-1): DGGITQSPKYLFRKEGQNVTLSCEQNLNHDAMYWYRQDPGQGLRLIYYSQIVNDFQKGDIAEGYSVSREKKESFPLTVTSAQKNPTAFYLCASSIFPNTEAFFGQGTRLTVV.

This clone was observed a handful of times. The gene calls are TRBV19 and TRBJ1-1; 9 positions match TRBD1. The germline V gene has CDR1 LNHDA and CDR2 SQIVND (reference sequence). CDR3 length: 15 residues. The trim removed 5 bases at V and 5 bases at J, leaving 9 bases unmatched. CDR3 protein: CASSVYRGLETEAFF. CDR3 DNA: TGTGCCAGTAGTGTGTACAGGGGGCTCGAAACTGAAGCTTTCTTT.

This clone was recorded at least ten times. The V and J genes are TRBV7-8 and TRBJ1-5; no clear D gene. This CDR3 comprises 13 residues. Trimming stripped 8 bases from V and 10 bases from J, with 18 bases between. The V gene's germline CDR1 is SGHVS and CDR2 FQNEAQ. CDR3 protein: CASRLDLSFPQHF. The CDR3 region has the DNA TGTGCCAGCCGCCTTGATTTGAGCTTCCCCCAGCATTTT.

Many counts were recorded for this clone. This chain uses TRBV9 with TRBJ1-1, with 7 bases that match TRBD1. The CDR3 sequence is 15 residues long. From germline, CDR1 is SGDLS and CDR2 YYNGEE. V lost 4 bases to trimming and J lost 4 bases; unmatched junction nucleotides: 10. The CDR3 loop is CASSPRTGIGTEAFF. CDR3 in DNA: TGTGCCAGCAGCCCCCGGACAGGTATCGGCACTGAAGCTTTCTTT.

There are many counts of this clone. This rearrangement joins TRBV5-4 to TRBJ2-5; tentatively, D is TRBD2 (5 bases). V was cut by 4 bases and J by 1 base, with 14 bases left in between. Per the germline V gene, CDR1 is SGHNT and CDR2 is YYREEE (reference sequence). The length of the CDR3 is 15 residues. For the CDR3, the DNA is TGTGCCAGCAGCGCCCGAGGAGCGGTCCAAGAGACCCAGTACTTC. It encodes CASSARGAVQETQYF.

This clone was observed at least ten times. The V and J genes are TRBV21-1 and TRBJ2-2; TRBD1, as called in the table, went unchecked against the DNA. TRBV21-1 counts as a pseudogene. This CDR3 is built from 19 residues. CDR3 in amino acids: CASSKVPKNRDTNTGELFF. The CDR3 region has the DNA TGTGCCAGCAGCAAAGTCCCTAAGAACCGGGACACCAACACCGGGGAGCTGTTTTTT.

This clone was found a few times. V is TRBV10-2 and J is TRBJ2-5, with 8 bases aligning to TRBD2. The J call is doubtful: the DNA matches TRBJ2-7 better. The CDR3 has 14 residues. Germline values: CDR1 WSHSY, CDR2 SAAADI. The CDR3 sequence is CASSESRGGYEQYF. CDR3 nucleotide sequence: TGCGCCAGCAGTGAGTCTCGGGGGGGCTACGAGCAGTACTTC.

This clone was seen at least ten times. The chain joins TRBV6-1 to TRBJ1-4; D is uncertain. The CDR3 runs to 13 residues. V lost 5 bases, J lost 5 bases, and 9 bases lay in between. The V gene's germline CDR1 is MNHNS and CDR2 SASEGT. The CDR3 here is CASSIEGNEKLFF. The CDR3 region has the DNA TGTGCCAGCAGTATCGAGGGAAATGAAAAACTGTTTTTT.

Ten or more counts support this clone. The chain links TRBV5-4 to TRBJ2-7; the match to TRBD1 covers 7 bases. CDR1 is SGHNT, CDR2 YYREEE, per germline (reference sequence). The CDR3 is 14 residues long. Germline trimming cut 4 bases from V and 2 bases from J; bases unmatched to any gene: 6. The CDR3 DNA reads TGTGCCAGCAGCCACGGACAGGTTCCCTACGAGCAGTACTTC. This encodes CASSHGQVPYEQYF.

Points on this clone: Other nucleotide sequences in the sample specify the same CDR3. The chain has TRBV19 and TRBJ2-5; TRBD1 agrees at 9 bases. J gave up 2 bases and V 4 bases, and 11 bases lay outside the gene matches. Germline assignment: CDR1 LNHDA and CDR2 SQIVND (reference sequence). This CDR3 contains 17 residues. CDR3 in DNA: TGTGCCAGTAGTAAAACGACAGGGGGGCTGGGTCAAGAGACCCAGTACTTC. It encodes CASSKTTGGLGQETQYF.

This clone was seen repeatedly, ten times or more. This rearrangement joins TRBV30 to TRBJ2-1; D ambiguous. Between the trimmed V and J ends, which lost 3 bases and 5 bases, there was a span of 8 bases. CDR3 length: 12 residues. The germline CDR1 and CDR2 sequences are GTSNPN and SVGIG (reference sequence). DNA of the CDR3: TGTGCCTGGAGCCCCGAGAACAATGAGCAGTTCTTC. It yields the protein CAWSPENNEQFF.

There are many counts of this clone. The J gene is TRBJ2-3, the V gene TRBV7-9; weak D call: TRBD2 (6 bases). The germline V gene has CDR1 SEHNR and CDR2 FQNEAQ (reference sequence). The CDR3 loop spans 14 amino acids. V dropped 1 base and J dropped 3 bases, with 8 bases sitting between them. CDR3 nucleotide sequence: TGTGCCAGCAGCTTAGTCGGGGGTACAGATACGCAGTATTTT. Encoded protein: CASSLVGGTDTQYF.

This clone was observed many times. The V and J genes are TRBV28 and TRBJ1-1; 7 positions match TRBD1. Germline CDR1 is MDHEN and CDR2 is SYDVKM. The CDR3 extends over 15 amino acids. With V trimmed by 7 bases and J by 3 bases, 11 bases remained unmatched. This CDR3 is CASKPPTGKDTEAFF. CDR3 DNA: TGTGCCAGCAAACCCCCGACAGGGAAAGACACTGAAGCTTTCTTT.

This clone was detected ten times or more. The chain employs TRBV18 and TRBJ1-5, with TRBD1 as a possible D gene (5 bases). The germline V and J ends were trimmed by 5 bases and 1 base, with 15 bases remaining between them. The germline V gene encodes CDR1 KGHSH and CDR2 LQKENI. The CDR3 totals 16 residues. In DNA form, the CDR3 reads TGTGCCAGCTCAAGAACCCTCGACAGAAGCAATCAGCCCCAGCATTTT. Its translation is CASSRTLDRSNQPQHF.

This clone was counted ten times or more. This chain uses TRBV7-9 with TRBJ2-3; D is perhaps TRBD1 (5 bases). CDR3 length equals 17 residues. Trimming left V 2 bases short and J 5 bases short, with 20 bases between. CDR1 SEHNR and CDR2 FQNEAQ come from the germline V gene (reference sequence). The CDR3 spells CASSLRITGPLGDTQYF. As DNA, the CDR3 is TGTGCCAGCAGCTTAAGGATAACAGGACCTTTAGGAGATACGCAGTATTTT.

At least ten counts were recorded for this clone. The chain recombines TRBV11-2 with TRBJ1-2; 7 bases agree with TRBD1. CDR1 is SGHAT and CDR2 is FQNNGV in the germline V gene. J gave up 0 bases and V 1 base, and 8 bases lay outside the gene matches. The CDR3 contains 17 residues. CDR3 DNA sequence: TGTGCCAGCAGCTTAGTCCGGGACAGTGAAGCTAACTATGGCTACACCTTC. The encoded protein is CASSLVRDSEANYGYTF.

The table lists this clone with many counts. At one of its ends the junction is not consistent with the germline gene, which may arise from a read error. V and J are TRBV27 and TRBJ2-3; a weak D match, TRBD1 (6 bases). Germline loops: CDR1 MNHEY, CDR2 SMNVEV (reference sequence). The CDR3 contains 15 residues. In DNA, the CDR3 is TGTGCCAGCAGTTTATCCCCCCCTCCACAGGGTTCGCAGTTTTTT. It encodes CASSLSPPPQGSQFF.

This clone was detected ten times or more. The CDR3 is CASSPGGAEQFF. Here the CDR3 DNA reads TGTGCCAGCAGCCCGGGGGGGGCGGAGCAGTTCTTC. The chain employs TRBV7-3 and TRBJ2-1; TRBD2 matches 8 bases. V gave up 5 bases and J gave up 10 bases; unmatched junction bases: 4. The CDR3 length is 12 residues. The germline CDR1 and CDR2 sequences are SGHTA and FQGTGA.

This clone has a count of ten or more. The rearrangement uses TRBV19 and TRBJ2-2; tentative D call: TRBD1 (5 bases). Trimming stripped 0 bases from V and 5 bases from J, with 13 bases between. Germline loops: CDR1 LNHDA, CDR2 SQIVND (reference sequence). This CDR3 comprises 16 residues. For the CDR3, the DNA is TGTGCCAGTAGTATAGATAGGGGCCCCCGGACCGGGGAGCTGTTTTTT. This translates into CASSIDRGPRTGELFF.

At least ten counts were recorded for this clone. This chain joins TRBV2 and TRBJ2-5; possibly TRBD1 for D (7 bases). Germline loops: CDR1 SNHLY, CDR2 FYNNEI. Between the trimmed V and J ends, which lost 8 bases and 9 bases, there was a span of 19 bases. There are 13 residues in the CDR3. The CDR3 protein is CASWAGGTGPQYF. Written as DNA, the CDR3 is TGTGCCAGCTGGGCAGGGGGGACCGGGCCCCAGTACTTC.

There are many counts of this clone. V and J are TRBV9 and TRBJ1-3, with 8 bases aligning to TRBD1. V gave up 4 bases and J gave up 2 bases; unmatched junction bases: 8. The CDR3 spans 16 residues. Germline values: CDR1 SGDLS, CDR2 YYNGEE. CDR3 in DNA: TGTGCCAGCAGCACCCCCGGGACAGGCGCTGGAAACACCATATATTTT. As protein: CASSTPGTGAGNTIYF.

This clone appeared many times. V is TRBV2 and J is TRBJ1-6; TRBD1 agrees at 10 bases. The V and J ends lost 5 bases and 8 bases, in that order; junction bases with no gene match: 12. Germline-derived CDR1 and CDR2 are SNHLY and FYNNEI. The CDR3 loop spans 17 amino acids. This CDR3 is CASSPPGTGAYHSPLHF. In nucleotides, the CDR3 is TGTGCCAGCAGTCCCCCCGGGACAGGGGCTTATCATTCACCCCTCCACTTT.

In its sample, this clone was seen many times. The chain has TRBV7-6 and TRBJ2-5; 8 nucleotides match TRBD2. CDR3 length: 16 amino acids. V shed 1 base and J 4 bases; nucleotides not matched to a gene: 8. Germline V gives CDR1 SGHVS, CDR2 FNYEAQ. The chain's CDR3 is CASSLVAGRQRETQYF. As DNA, the CDR3 is TGTGCCAGCAGCTTAGTAGCGGGAAGACAAAGAGAGACCCAGTACTTC.